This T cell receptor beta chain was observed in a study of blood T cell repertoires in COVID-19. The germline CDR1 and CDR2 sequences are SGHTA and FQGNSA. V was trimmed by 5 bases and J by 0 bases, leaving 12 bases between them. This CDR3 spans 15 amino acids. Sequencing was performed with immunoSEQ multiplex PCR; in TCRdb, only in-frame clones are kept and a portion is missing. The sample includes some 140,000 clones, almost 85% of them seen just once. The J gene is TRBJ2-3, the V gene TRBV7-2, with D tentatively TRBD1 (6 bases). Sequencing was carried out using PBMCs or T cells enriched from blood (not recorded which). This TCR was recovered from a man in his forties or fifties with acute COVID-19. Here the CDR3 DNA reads TGTGCCAGCAGCCCTAGGACAGATAGCACAGATACGCAGTATTTT. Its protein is CASSPRTDSTDTQYF.